Listed here are 30 T cell receptor beta chains from one sample, sequenced in a study of blood T cells in healthy people across ages. A J-beta primer mix and a sample-barcoded 5' primer were used in a second PCR of roughly 6 to 11 cycles. MiXCR was run by TCRdb on the 5' RACE reads, yielding one entry per CDR3 protein. The sample holds roughly 790,000 distinct CDR3 sequences, around 40% seen once. Source material: blood. All receptors derive from a woman aged 60 to 75 in good health.

This chain uses TRBV6-5 with TRBJ1-4, with D tentatively TRBD1 (6 bases). V gave up 1 base and J gave up 2 bases, with 11 bases separating them. Germline lookup yields CDR1 MNHEY and CDR2 SVGAGI. This CDR3 has 16 residues. CDR3 residues: CASSYLGAATNEKLFF. The CDR3 coding sequence is TGTGCCAGCAGTTACTTGGGGGCAGCGACTAATGAAAAACTGTTTTTT.

The chain carries TRBV20-1 and TRBJ2-7; 11 bases line up with TRBD2. The assigned J gene may be wrong: the sequence end matches TRBJ2-5 better. CDR1 and CDR2 (germline): DFQATT, SNEGSKA (reference sequence). The CDR3 length is 15 residues. The CDR3 loop is CSLGPLAGGEETQYF. The CDR3 DNA follows: TGCAGCTTGGGGCCTTTAGCGGGAGGGGAAGAGACCCAGTACTTC.

This clonotype was counted ten times or more. This chain links TRBV20-1 with TRBJ2-7; 8 positions agree with TRBD2. Looked up from germline, CDR1 is DFQATT and CDR2 is SNEGSKA (reference sequence). This CDR3 is 15 amino acids long. V trimming: 7 bases; J trimming: 5 bases; junction bases outside the gene matches: 16. This CDR3 reads CSVTSGADGGDEQYF. For the CDR3, the DNA is TGCAGTGTTACATCAGGGGCAGACGGGGGGGACGAGCAGTACTTC.

The chain recombines TRBV7-8 with TRBJ1-2; D not resolved. The CDR3 has 13 amino acids. V dropped 5 bases and J dropped 4 bases, with 11 bases sitting between them. The germline V gene encodes CDR1 SGHVS and CDR2 FQNEAQ. The CDR3 here is CASSPRAFYGYTF. The CDR3 nucleotides read TGTGCCAGCAGCCCCCGGGCTTTCTATGGCTACACCTTC.

In the case of this clonotype: This could be a read error, since a much larger clone is one nucleotide away. V gene TRBV7-2 combines with J gene TRBJ2-5; the match to TRBD2 covers 11 bases. Germline V gene sequence: CDR1 SGHTA, CDR2 FQGNSA. The V gene end was trimmed by 7 bases and the J gene end by 4 bases; junction bases not matched to a gene: 14. This CDR3 has 17 residues. The CDR3 nucleotides read TGTGCCAGCAACGGAAAAGGGACTAGCGGAACTGGAGAGACCCAGTACTTC. This sequence encodes CASNGKGTSGTGETQYF. Filled out from reference TRBV7-2 and TRBJ2-5, the complete variable domain reads GAGVSQSPSNKVTEKGKDVELRCDPISGHTALYWYRQSLGQGLEFLIYFQGNSAPDKSGLPSDRFSAERTGGSVSTLTIQRTQQEDSAVYLCASNGKGTSGTGETQYFGPGTRLLVL.

V and J are TRBV7-2 and TRBJ1-4, with D unresolved. This CDR3 has 13 residues. Germline CDR1 and CDR2: SGHTA and FQGNSA. V was shortened by 5 bases and J by 5 bases, with 9 bases between the two germline ends. CDR3 sequence (DNA): TGTGCCAGCAGCGCCGAAGCGAATGAAAAACTGTTTTTT. This codes for CASSAEANEKLFF. The variable domain in full, with the rest retrieved from reference TRBV7-2 and TRBJ1-4, is GAGVSQSPSNKVTEKGKDVELRCDPISGHTALYWYRQSLGQGLEFLIYFQGNSAPDKSGLPSDRFSAERTGGSVSTLTIQRTQQEDSAVYLCASSAEANEKLFFGSGTQLSVL.

This chain uses TRBV7-3 with TRBJ2-1, with D uncertain. Trimming removed 2 bases from V and 4 bases from J, with 12 bases in between. This CDR3 contains 15 residues. Germline values: CDR1 SGHTA, CDR2 FQGTGA. The CDR3 DNA reads as TGTGCCAGCAGCTTAGGTCGTAGCAGGTACAATGAGCAGTTCTTC. Encoded protein: CASSLGRSRYNEQFF.

This clonotype was counted between two and nine times. J is TRBJ1-1 and V is TRBV10-3; D is ambiguous. The CDR3 loop spans 13 amino acids. Germline V CDR1 and CDR2: ENHRY, SYGVKD. The germline V and J ends were trimmed by 1 base and 5 bases, with 8 bases remaining between them. CDR3 loop: CAISELEVTEAFF. As DNA, the CDR3 is TGTGCCATCAGTGAGTTAGAGGTTACTGAAGCTTTCTTT.

A remark on this clonotype: Since a much larger clone is just one base distant, this may be a read error. The chain has TRBV20-1 and TRBJ2-5; D perhaps matches TRBD1 (6 bases). The CDR3 runs to 14 residues. Looked up from germline, CDR1 is DFQATT and CDR2 is SNEGSKA (reference sequence). The chain's CDR3 is CSADLTGYHETQYF. In DNA, the CDR3 is TGCAGTGCGGATCTCACAGGGTACCATGAGACCCAGTACTTC.

This clonotype came up a few times. The chain joins TRBV12-3 or TRBV12-4 to TRBJ2-2; no clear D. The CDR3 sequence is 14 residues long. Trimming shortened V by 2 bases and J by 5 bases, and 9 bases separated the two germline ends. For the CDR3, the DNA is TGTGCCAGCAGTTTAACCAGTGGGACCGGGGAGCTGTTTTTT. Its protein is CASSLTSGTGELFF.

This clonotype was seen only once. An end of the junction does not agree with germline; a read error may underlie this. The chain has TRBV7-2 and TRBJ2-3, with D uncertain. Germline assignment: CDR1 SGHTA and CDR2 FQGNSA. This CDR3 is built from 13 residues. The CDR3 region is CVSSLLRRDTQYF. DNA for the CDR3: TGTGTCAGCAGCCTGCTGCGACGGGATACGCAGTATTTT.

The V gene is TRBV7-2, the J gene TRBJ2-3; no clear D gene. The CDR3 is 15 amino acids. Trimming cost V 1 base and J 1 base, with 9 bases left between them. CDR1 and CDR2 from the germline V gene are SGHTA and FQGNSA. The CDR3 sequence is CASSLDAGGTDTQYF. The DNA of the CDR3 is TGTGCCAGCAGCTTAGACGCAGGAGGCACAGATACGCAGTATTTT.

V and J are TRBV5-1 and TRBJ2-7; no firm D call. The germline gives CDR1 SGHRS, CDR2 YFSETQ. V was clipped by 2 bases and J by 5 bases, with 17 bases between them. The length of the CDR3 is 15 residues. The CDR3 DNA reads TGCGCCAGCAGCTTTTCTTACACTGTCGCCCACGAGCAGTACTTC. It translates to CASSFSYTVAHEQYF.

This chain connects TRBV6-4 to TRBJ2-5; D unclear. The J call may be mistaken, given a closer DNA end match to TRBJ2-7. This CDR3 has 14 residues. CDR1 is MRHNA, CDR2 SNTAGT, per germline. In DNA form, the CDR3 reads TGTGCCAGCAGTGACTCGAGCAGCTCCTACGAGCAGTACTTC. It encodes CASSDSSSSYEQYF.

Concerning this clonotype itself: At one end, the junction sequence differs from germline, possibly due to a read error. The chain combines TRBV7-9 with TRBJ1-3; 11 bases line up with TRBD1. The CDR3 sequence is 14 residues long. CDR1 is SEHNR and CDR2 is FQNEAQ in the germline V gene (reference sequence). Written as DNA, the CDR3 is TGTGCCGGCAGCCTGGGACAGGGGGAAAACACCATATATTTT. Protein sequence: CAGSLGQGENTIYF.

The genes are TRBV14 and TRBJ1-2; 7 nucleotides agree with TRBD1. The CDR3 contains 14 residues. Per the germline V gene, CDR1 is SGHDN and CDR2 is FVKESK. Trimming at V came to 4 bases and at J to 5 bases, leaving 7 bases not matched to a gene. CDR3: CASSPGGARYGYTF. CDR3 in DNA: TGTGCCAGCAGCCCAGGGGGGGCGCGGTATGGCTACACCTTC.

This chain connects TRBV6-1 to TRBJ2-7; a weak D match, TRBD1 (6 bases). Trimming pared 4 bases from V and 0 bases from J, leaving 10 bases between. Germline V CDR1 and CDR2: MNHNS, SASEGT. The length of the CDR3 is 14 residues. The DNA for the CDR3 is TGTGCCAGCAGTGCGGCCAGGGGCTCCTACGAGCAGTACTTC. Protein product: CASSAARGSYEQYF.

J is TRBJ2-4 and V is TRBV18; the D is unclear. The J call may be in error: the DNA end matches TRBJ2-5 better. The length of the CDR3 is 15 residues. Per germline, CDR1 KGHSH and CDR2 LQKENI. The DNA of the CDR3 is TGTGCCAGCTCACCACCTACGGAACAGCGAGAGACCCAGTACTTC. Protein sequence: CASSPPTEQRETQYF.

The chain recombines TRBV5-1 with TRBJ2-5, with D perhaps TRBD2 (6 bases). CDR1 and CDR2 from the germline V gene are SGHRS and YFSETQ. The CDR3 length is 13 residues. V lost 4 bases to trimming and J lost 5 bases, with 12 bases between them. The CDR3 DNA sequence: TGCGCCAGCAGCGGGGGGTTAAAGGAGACCCAGTACTTC. Protein: CASSGGLKETQYF.

The rearrangement links TRBV29-1 to TRBJ1-5; maybe TRBD1 (5 bases). The CDR3 is 13 amino acids. Germline V gene lookup returns CDR1 SQVTM and CDR2 ANQGSEA. V was pared by 3 bases and J by 5 bases, with 11 bases between. In DNA form, the CDR3 reads TGCAGCGTTGAGGAGGGGAACGATCAGCCCCAGCATTTT. It specifies CSVEEGNDQPQHF.

There are a few counts of this clonotype. V gene TRBV7-3 combines with J gene TRBJ2-1, with TRBD2 identical over 10 bases. Germline V CDR1 and CDR2: SGHTA, FQGTGA. Unmatched junction bases numbered 2, after V lost 5 bases and J lost 10 bases. This CDR3 is 12 amino acids long. The DNA of the CDR3 is TGTGCCAGCAGCCCGGGACTAGCGGAGCAGTTCTTC. Amino acid sequence: CASSPGLAEQFF.

The chain is built from TRBV6-1 and TRBJ2-7; possible D gene TRBD1, 5 bases. V was trimmed by 10 bases and J by 3 bases, leaving 19 bases between them. Looked up from germline, CDR1 is MNHNS and CDR2 is SASEGT. CDR3 length: 14 amino acids. CDR3 residues: CATLQVTTYYEQYF. The CDR3 DNA follows: TGTGCCACCTTACAGGTAACTACCTACTACGAGCAGTACTTC.

This rearrangement joins TRBV28 to TRBJ2-5; TRBD2 might be the D (6 bases). Germline V gene sequence: CDR1 MDHEN, CDR2 SYDVKM. V was clipped by 7 bases and J by 3 bases, with 15 bases between them. This CDR3 contains 14 residues. The CDR3 nucleotides are TGTGCCAGCAACCCCCCCGGGAGCAAAGAGACCCAGTACTTC. Its protein product is CASNPPGSKETQYF.

Of note for this clonotype: A clone one base away is much larger, so this may be a read error. The chain employs TRBV15 and TRBJ2-3; D is possibly TRBD2 (6 bases). V was trimmed by 1 base and J by 4 bases, leaving 12 bases between them. CDR1 and CDR2 from the germline V gene are LNHNV and YYDKDF (reference sequence). CDR3 size: 15 residues. The CDR3 sequence is CATSRAGGEADTQYF. Here the CDR3 DNA reads TGTGCCACCAGCAGAGCTGGAGGGGAGGCAGATACGCAGTATTTT. Complete variable domain (other parts from reference TRBV15 and TRBJ2-3): DAMVIQNPRYQVTQFGKPVTLSCSQTLNHNVMYWYQQKSSQAPKLLFHYYDKDFNNEADTPDNFQSRRPNTSFCFLDIRSPGLGDTAMYLCATSRAGGEADTQYFGPGTRLTVL.

Details on this clonotype: Mismatch with germline at one junction end may stem from a read error. This chain joins TRBV7-3 and TRBJ2-5; TRBD2 is a possible D gene (5 bases). The J call may be wrong; the DNA end is better matched by TRBJ2-7. Germline CDR1 reads SGHTA; CDR2 reads FQGTGA. The CDR3 has 15 residues. This CDR3 reads CANSLRVTGIHEQYF. Here the CDR3 DNA reads TGTGCCAACAGCTTAAGAGTGACGGGGATCCACGAGCAGTACTTC.

This clonotype was counted between two and nine times. CDR3 region: CASSYLRGNTDTQYF. The CDR3, as DNA: TGTGCCAGCAGTTACCTCCGGGGGAACACAGATACGCAGTATTTT. The chain uses TRBV6-5 and TRBJ2-3, with D maybe TRBD2 (6 bases). The CDR3 runs to 15 residues. The germline gives CDR1 MNHEY, CDR2 SVGAGI. V dropped 2 bases and J dropped 2 bases, with 11 bases sitting between them.

This clonotype was counted ten times or more. V usage is TRBV28 and J usage is TRBJ2-3; 8 nucleotides agree with TRBD2. V shed 6 bases, J shed 2 bases, and the junction held 7 bases outside the gene matches. The CDR3 contains 15 residues. The germline V gene has CDR1 MDHEN and CDR2 SYDVKM. CDR3: CASRVAGSSTDTQYF. DNA for the CDR3: TGTGCCAGCAGGGTAGCGGGGAGCTCCACAGATACGCAGTATTTT.

The rearrangement joins TRBV25-1 to TRBJ2-7; perhaps D is TRBD1 or TRBD2 (5 bases each). The germline V gene encodes CDR1 MGHDK and CDR2 SYGVNS. V gave up 6 bases and J gave up 1 base, with 25 bases separating them. This CDR3 contains 18 residues. The CDR3 DNA reads TGTGCCAGCAGCGGGTTTGCGGATTCCCAGGGAGTATCCTACGAGCAGTACTTC. Amino acid sequence: CASSGFADSQGVSYEQYF.

This clonotype was counted many times. The genes are TRBV20-1 and TRBJ2-3; no reliable D call. The ends were cut back, 6 bases at V and 5 bases at J, with 9 bases in the middle. The CDR3 sequence is 11 residues long. CDR1 is DFQATT, CDR2 SNEGSKA, per germline (reference sequence). Here the CDR3 reads CSAHRGDTQYF. In DNA form, the CDR3 reads TGCAGTGCCCACCGCGGAGATACGCAGTATTTT.

This rearrangement joins TRBV3-1 to TRBJ2-5, with a weak D call TRBD2 (7 bases). The germline V gene encodes CDR1 LGHDT and CDR2 YNNKEL (reference sequence). Trimming pared 4 bases from V and 11 bases from J, leaving 29 bases between. The CDR3 spans 17 residues. DNA for the CDR3: TGTGCCAGCAGCCCCTTAGGGGGGGGCGGGGCACACAATGAGCAGTACTTC. Translation gives CASSPLGGGGAHNEQYF.